What follows are 29 T cell receptor beta chains derived from one specimen sequenced in a study of radiotherapy plus CTLA-4 blockade in lung cancer. Sequenced by immunoSEQ multiplex PCR; TCRdb stores in-frame clones only, minus some. The profile covers tens of thousands of clones, with about four fifths appearing a single time and under 5% taken by the ten largest. Sequences were derived from peripheral blood, sampled from a patient treated with radiotherapy plus ipilimumab. All receptors come from a human donor with non-small cell lung cancer who had a partial response to radiotherapy plus ipilimumab. Some clones in this sample may be carry-over from other donors' samples.

The chain carries TRBV27 and TRBJ1-1; a possible D gene is TRBD1 (6 bases). V was clipped by 8 bases and J by 1 base, with 14 bases between them. The CDR3 has 14 amino acids. Per the germline V gene, CDR1 is MNHEY and CDR2 is SMNVEV (reference sequence). Here the CDR3 DNA reads TGTGCCAGCTCGGGGCGGGGGGCGAACACTGAAGCTTTCTTT. Translating gives CASSGRGANTEAFF.

The V gene is TRBV7-2, the J gene TRBJ2-7, with TRBD2 matching over 12 bases. The CDR3 totals 18 residues. Germline V gene sequence: CDR1 SGHTA, CDR2 FQGNSA. The V gene end was trimmed by 0 bases and the J gene end by 6 bases; junction bases not matched to a gene: 12. CDR3 DNA: TGTGCCAGCAGCTTAGCTGTTCGGGCTAGCGGGGGGGCCTCCGAGCAGTACTTC. The encoded protein is CASSLAVRASGGASEQYF.

This chain connects TRBV7-8 to TRBJ1-6; 10 bases are a match to TRBD1. The germline V gene encodes CDR1 SGHVS and CDR2 FQNEAQ. The V gene end was trimmed by 5 bases and the J gene end by 11 bases; junction bases not matched to a gene: 6. The CDR3 totals 14 residues. The CDR3 loop is CASSGRQGAAPLHF. The CDR3 DNA follows: TGTGCCAGCAGCGGAAGACAGGGGGCGGCACCCCTCCACTTT.

The chain is built from TRBV2 and TRBJ2-1; TRBD1 matches at 9 bases. CDR3 length: 15 residues. After removal of 6 bases from V and 4 bases from J, the junction contained 7 bases not matched to a gene. Germline values: CDR1 SNHLY, CDR2 FYNNEI. CDR3 amino acids: CASRAGQGGYNEQFF. CDR3 in DNA: TGTGCCAGCAGGGCGGGACAGGGTGGGTACAATGAGCAGTTCTTC.

This rearrangement joins TRBV7-9 to TRBJ2-3; the match to TRBD2 covers 8 bases. J lost 1 base, V lost 4 bases, and 4 bases had no gene match. In germline, CDR1 is SEHNR, CDR2 FQNEAQ (reference sequence). The CDR3 sequence is 15 residues long. The CDR3 spells CASSSSGSGTDTQYF. CDR3 nucleotides: TGTGCCAGCAGCTCGAGCGGGAGCGGCACAGATACGCAGTATTTT.

The chain couples TRBV5-1 to TRBJ2-2, with a weak D call TRBD1 (6 bases). Germline CDR1 SGHRS, CDR2 YFSETQ. This CDR3 spans 15 amino acids. With 5 bases removed from V and 3 bases from J, the gap between germline ends came to 14 bases. The chain's CDR3 is CASSIRGLHTGELFF. DNA for the CDR3: TGCGCCAGCAGTATCAGGGGTTTACACACCGGGGAGCTGTTTTTT.

V usage is TRBV2 and J usage is TRBJ2-5; 7 bases are shared with TRBD2. This CDR3 has 15 residues. V was pared by 5 bases and J by 5 bases, with 11 bases of the junction left unmatched. Germline V gene sequence: CDR1 SNHLY, CDR2 FYNNEI. Written as DNA, the CDR3 is TGTGCCAGCAGTTCTTCCGCAGGGAGGGTTGAGACCCAGTACTTC. It translates to CASSSSAGRVETQYF.

The V gene is TRBV7-3, the J gene TRBJ2-2, with 7 positions matching TRBD2. The length of the CDR3 is 15 residues. J lost 5 bases, V lost 1 base, and 4 bases had no gene match. Germline lookup yields CDR1 SGHTA and CDR2 FQGTGA. As DNA, the CDR3 is TGTGCCAGCAGCTTAAACGGGGGGTGGACCGGGGAGCTGTTTTTT. This encodes CASSLNGGWTGELFF.

The chain is built from TRBV10-3 and TRBJ2-1; TRBD2 might be the D (6 bases). V lost 0 bases, J lost 12 bases, and 12 bases lay in between. Per germline, CDR1 ENHRY and CDR2 SYGVKD. The CDR3 runs to 13 residues. CDR3 DNA: TGTGCCATCAGTGAGTCGAACGGGGGAAGGCAGTTCTTC. It yields the protein CAISESNGGRQFF.

V gene TRBV9 combines with J gene TRBJ1-6, with D possibly matching TRBD1 (5 bases). V was cut by 2 bases and J by 9 bases, with 12 bases left in between. This CDR3 has 14 amino acids. CDR1 and CDR2 from the germline V gene are SGDLS and YYNGEE. CDR3 nucleotide sequence: TGTGCCAGCAGCGTCAGGGCGGAGGGTTCACCCCTCCACTTT. It specifies CASSVRAEGSPLHF.

CDR3 sequence (DNA): TGTGCCAGCAGCTCTCGGGGTAGCGGGATTGTCTATGAGCAGTTCTTC. Its protein product is CASSSRGSGIVYEQFF. This sequence joins TRBV9 and TRBJ2-1; TRBD2 agrees at 8 bases. This CDR3 is built from 16 residues. Germline values: CDR1 SGDLS, CDR2 YYNGEE. V lost 4 bases and J lost 8; bases outside the gene matches: 14.

This chain joins TRBV2 and TRBJ2-2; perhaps TRBD2 as D (5 bases). CDR3 length: 16 residues. Germline V gene sequence: CDR1 SNHLY, CDR2 FYNNEI. The germline V and J ends were trimmed by 1 base and 0 bases, with 9 bases remaining between them. The CDR3 nucleotides are TGTGCCAGCAGTGAAGAGACTATTACGAACACCGGGGAGCTGTTTTTT. Protein product: CASSEETITNTGELFF.

The chain recombines TRBV6-5 with TRBJ1-2; 8 bases match TRBD1. Germline CDR1 and CDR2: MNHEY and SVGAGI. This CDR3 region has 15 residues. V gave up 8 bases and J gave up 5 bases; unmatched junction bases: 13. The CDR3 sequence is CASGLIGTGRYGYTF. CDR3 coding DNA: TGTGCCAGCGGACTAATCGGGACAGGTCGATATGGCTACACCTTC.

The genes are TRBV7-9 and TRBJ1-1, with D hard to call. V lost 1 base, J lost 4 bases, and 10 bases lay in between. This CDR3 has 14 residues. Germline V gene lookup returns CDR1 SEHNR and CDR2 FQNEAQ (reference sequence). Here the CDR3 reads CASSLGYSGTEAFF. The CDR3 DNA reads as TGTGCCAGCAGCTTAGGGTACAGCGGCACTGAAGCTTTCTTT.

This chain uses TRBV7-9 with TRBJ1-1; 8 bases line up with TRBD1. Trimming at V came to 5 bases and at J to 4 bases, leaving 3 bases not matched to a gene. Germline V gives CDR1 SEHNR, CDR2 FQNEAQ (reference sequence). The CDR3 totals 13 residues. The CDR3 DNA reads TGTGCCAGCAGCCAAACAGGGGGCACTGAAGCTTTCTTT. Encoded protein: CASSQTGGTEAFF.

This clone showed up just a few times. The chain employs TRBV19 and TRBJ2-3; D may be TRBD2 (6 bases). The CDR3 is made up of 14 amino acids. Germline values: CDR1 LNHDA, CDR2 SQIVND (reference sequence). V lost 9 bases and J lost 5, with 18 bases in between. CDR3 coding DNA: TGTGCCAGCTCAGGGAGGCCACCACAAGATACGCAGTATTTT. This gives the protein CASSGRPPQDTQYF.

The chain joins TRBV28 to TRBJ2-1, with 8 bases matching TRBD2. In germline, CDR1 is MDHEN, CDR2 SYDVKM. CDR3 size: 16 residues. Trimming took 6 bases from V and 6 from J; bases not matched to a gene: 13. CDR3 loop: CASRRAGTRFGNEQFF. CDR3 sequence (DNA): TGTGCCAGCAGGCGGGCCGGGACTAGATTCGGCAATGAGCAGTTCTTC.

CDR3 region: CASTNKGAGDTEAFF. The CDR3 nucleotides are TGTGCCAGCACCAACAAGGGGGCCGGGGACACTGAAGCTTTCTTT. This rearrangement joins TRBV6-6 to TRBJ1-1, with TRBD1 matching 7 bases. The CDR3 is 15 amino acids. V gave up 7 bases and J gave up 3 bases; unmatched junction bases: 11. CDR1 is MNHNY and CDR2 is SVGAGI in the germline V gene (reference sequence).

The chain couples TRBV5-4 to TRBJ1-4; perhaps TRBD1 as D (5 bases). Trimming left V 0 bases short and J 8 bases short, with 11 bases between. CDR3 length equals 14 residues. The germline CDR1 and CDR2 sequences are SGHNT and YYREEE (reference sequence). This chain's CDR3 is CASSLGPWGEKLFF. CDR3 DNA sequence: TGTGCCAGCAGCTTGGGTCCGTGGGGCGAAAAACTGTTTTTT. The whole variable domain, filled in from reference TRBV5-4 and TRBJ1-4, reads ETGVTQSPTHLIKTRGQQVTLRCSSQSGHNTVSWYQQALGQGPQFIFQYYREEENGRGNFPPRFSGLQFPNYSSELNVNALELDDSALYLCASSLGPWGEKLFFGSGTQLSVL.

The chain employs TRBV7-2 and TRBJ2-3; no definite D call. With 2 bases removed from V and 3 bases from J, the gap between germline ends came to 24 bases. The V gene's germline CDR1 is SGHTA and CDR2 FQGNSA. The CDR3 has 19 residues. The chain's CDR3 is CASSLSFHSVLYFTDTQYF. Here the CDR3 DNA reads TGTGCCAGCAGCTTAAGTTTTCATAGTGTACTCTATTTTACAGATACGCAGTATTTT.

This clone has just one count. The CDR3 loop is CASSSTGSTNEKLFF. The CDR3 DNA reads as TGTGCCAGCAGCTCGACAGGCTCAACTAATGAAAAACTGTTTTTT. V usage is TRBV7-9 and J usage is TRBJ1-4; perhaps TRBD1 as D (6 bases). This CDR3 region has 15 residues. V was pared by 4 bases and J by 0 bases, with 9 bases between. Per the germline V gene, CDR1 is SEHNR and CDR2 is FQNEAQ (reference sequence).

The V gene is TRBV6-1, the J gene TRBJ2-7; TRBD2 matches at 7 bases. The germline CDR1 and CDR2 sequences are MNHNS and SASEGT. The CDR3 sequence is 12 residues long. V shed 11 bases, J shed 0 bases, and the junction held 4 bases outside the gene matches. The CDR3 protein is CALWTSSYEQYF. The CDR3 nucleotides are TGTGCCCTATGGACTAGCTCCTACGAGCAGTACTTC.

This chain uses TRBV7-2 with TRBJ1-2; perhaps TRBD1 as D (5 bases). This CDR3 contains 13 residues. Germline CDR1 is SGHTA and CDR2 is FQGNSA. Trimming shortened V by 7 bases and J by 5 bases, and 14 bases separated the two germline ends. The CDR3 sequence: CASNPPGVYGYTF. The CDR3 coding sequence is TGTGCCAGCAACCCACCGGGGGTGTATGGCTACACCTTC.

V gene TRBV7-9 combines with J gene TRBJ1-1; 7 bases line up with TRBD1. The germline CDR1 and CDR2 sequences are SEHNR and FQNEAQ (reference sequence). The CDR3 contains 15 residues. J lost 1 base, V lost 7 bases, and 9 bases had no gene match. CDR3 in DNA: TGTGCCAGCAACAAACTCGGGACAGCGAACACTGAAGCTTTCTTT. Translation gives CASNKLGTANTEAFF.

V usage is TRBV7-8 and J usage is TRBJ2-6, with 10 positions matching TRBD2. The germline V gene encodes CDR1 SGHVS and CDR2 FQNEAQ. The CDR3 totals 18 residues. V shed 10 bases and J 0 bases; nucleotides not matched to a gene: 12. As DNA, the CDR3 is TGTGCCACTTACCTTGGACTAGCGGCGAGCTCTGGGGCCAACGTCCTGACTTTC. Amino acids: CATYLGLAASSGANVLTF.

This sequence joins TRBV30 and TRBJ2-3, with 10 bases lining up with TRBD2. This CDR3 region has 15 residues. The J segment lost 3 bases and the V segment lost 5 bases, leaving 8 bases of the junction unmatched. The germline CDR1 and CDR2 sequences are GTSNPN and SVGIG (reference sequence). CDR3 region: CAWDKTSGTTDTQYF. CDR3 sequence (DNA): TGTGCCTGGGATAAAACTAGCGGGACTACAGATACGCAGTATTTT.

CDR3 bases: TGTGCCACCAGCAGACACTTCTTTGCGGCGGGGGGGTCGGATACGCAGTATTTT. Amino acid sequence: CATSRHFFAAGGSDTQYF. The genes are TRBV15 and TRBJ2-3; the match to TRBD2 covers 9 bases. This CDR3 has 18 amino acids. Germline V lookup: CDR1 LNHNV, CDR2 YYDKDF (reference sequence). V gave up 2 bases and J gave up 6 bases; unmatched junction bases: 15.

V and J are TRBV6-1 and TRBJ1-2; D is undetermined. Germline V gene sequence: CDR1 MNHNS, CDR2 SASEGT. Trimming removed 5 bases from V and 3 bases from J, with 10 bases in between. CDR3 length equals 13 residues. In DNA, the CDR3 is TGTGCCAGCAGTTTGGTACAGTACTATGGCTACACCTTC. Amino acids: CASSLVQYYGYTF.

This chain connects TRBV18 to TRBJ2-7; 11 positions match TRBD1. V was clipped by 2 bases and J by 3 bases; unmatched bases: 3. The germline CDR1 and CDR2 sequences are KGHSH and LQKENI. The CDR3 spans 15 residues. The CDR3 here is CASSPAGTGGYEQYF. The CDR3 coding sequence is TGTGCCAGCTCACCAGCCGGGACAGGGGGCTACGAGCAGTACTTC. The complete variable domain, with remaining parts taken from reference TRBV18 and TRBJ2-7, reads NAGVMQNPRHLVRRRGQEARLRCSPMKGHSHVYWYRQLPEEGLKFMVYLQKENIIDESGMPKERFSAEFPKEGPSILRIQQVVRGDSAAYFCASSPAGTGGYEQYFGPGTRLTVT.